Given below is one T cell receptor (beta chain) in context. This clone was recorded a few times. No cognate antigen has been identified for it. No base quality information exists; no much larger clone differs at one position. The data originate from a study of control samples from healthy donors and cancer patients (dated by TCRdb to the early 2020s). Reading the germline V gene gives CDR1 SGHTA and CDR2 FQGNSA. The CDR3 has 15 amino acids, counting the end cysteine and phenylalanine. Only the CDR3 region is kept as DNA, spanning 45 bases read in frame from base 1. V sheds 4 bases and J sheds 5 bases, leaving 17 bases between their ends. Receptors were amplified or captured by the immunoSEQ multiplex PCR assay. Not all clones reach the TCRdb copy of this immuneACCESS table, which keeps in-frame sequences only. Checked studies attribute under half of the gap to unresolved V genes and leave the rest unexplained. This sample lists about 410,000 clones; approximately 90% were detected once. The biggest ten clones account for more than 6% of the sample.

The TCR comes from a man aged 35-49 years with head and neck cancer. Sequenced: PBMCs. The rearrangement combines TRBV7-2 with TRBJ1-2; 5 matching bases give a weak D call of TRBD1. The CDR3 reads CASSWDGKGYYGYTF. The nucleotide sequence reads as follows: TGTGCCAGCAGCTGGGACGGCAAAGGGTATTATGGCTACACCTTC.